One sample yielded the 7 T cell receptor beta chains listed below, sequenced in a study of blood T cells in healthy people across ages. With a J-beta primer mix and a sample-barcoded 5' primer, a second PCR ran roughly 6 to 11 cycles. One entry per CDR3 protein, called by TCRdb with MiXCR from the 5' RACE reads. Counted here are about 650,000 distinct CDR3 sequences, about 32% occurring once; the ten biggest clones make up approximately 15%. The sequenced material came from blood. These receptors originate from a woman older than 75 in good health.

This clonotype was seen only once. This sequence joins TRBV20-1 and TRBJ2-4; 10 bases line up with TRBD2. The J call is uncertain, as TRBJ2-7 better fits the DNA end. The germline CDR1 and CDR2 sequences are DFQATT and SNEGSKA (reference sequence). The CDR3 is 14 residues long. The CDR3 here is CSAHGTSVPYEQYF. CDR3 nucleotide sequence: TGCAGTGCTCACGGGACTAGCGTCCCCTACGAGCAGTACTTC.

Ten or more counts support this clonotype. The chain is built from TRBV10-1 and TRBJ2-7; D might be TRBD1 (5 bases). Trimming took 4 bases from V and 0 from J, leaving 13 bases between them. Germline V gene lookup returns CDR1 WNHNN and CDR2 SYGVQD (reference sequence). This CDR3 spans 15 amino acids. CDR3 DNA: TGCGCCAGCAGTGTACGGAAGGACAACTCCTACGAGCAGTACTTC. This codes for CASSVRKDNSYEQYF.

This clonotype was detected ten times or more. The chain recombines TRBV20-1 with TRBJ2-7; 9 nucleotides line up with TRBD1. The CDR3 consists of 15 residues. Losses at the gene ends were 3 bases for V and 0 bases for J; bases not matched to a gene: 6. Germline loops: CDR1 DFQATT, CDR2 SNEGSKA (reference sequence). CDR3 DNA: TGCAGTGCTAGTTGGCCGGGACAGGGCTCCTACGAGCAGTACTTC. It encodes CSASWPGQGSYEQYF.

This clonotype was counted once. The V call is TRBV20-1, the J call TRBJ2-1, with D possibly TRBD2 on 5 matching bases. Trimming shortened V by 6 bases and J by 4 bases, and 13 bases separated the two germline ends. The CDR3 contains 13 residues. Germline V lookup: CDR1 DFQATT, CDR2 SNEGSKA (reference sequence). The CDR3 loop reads CSAGLPSYNEQFF. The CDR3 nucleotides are TGCAGTGCCGGACTTCCGTCGTACAATGAGCAGTTCTTC.

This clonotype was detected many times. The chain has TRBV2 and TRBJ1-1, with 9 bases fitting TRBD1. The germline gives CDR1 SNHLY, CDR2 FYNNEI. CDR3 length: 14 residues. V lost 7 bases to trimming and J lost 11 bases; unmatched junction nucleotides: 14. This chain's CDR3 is CASTLTGDRGVAFF. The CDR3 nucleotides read TGTGCCAGCACTTTAACTGGAGACAGGGGGGTTGCTTTCTTT.

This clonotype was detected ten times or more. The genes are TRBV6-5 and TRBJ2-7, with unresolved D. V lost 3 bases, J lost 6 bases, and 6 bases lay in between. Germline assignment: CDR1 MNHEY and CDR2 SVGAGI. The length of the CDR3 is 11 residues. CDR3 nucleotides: TGTGCCAGCAGTTATTTTAGCGAGCAGTACTTC. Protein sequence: CASSYFSEQYF.

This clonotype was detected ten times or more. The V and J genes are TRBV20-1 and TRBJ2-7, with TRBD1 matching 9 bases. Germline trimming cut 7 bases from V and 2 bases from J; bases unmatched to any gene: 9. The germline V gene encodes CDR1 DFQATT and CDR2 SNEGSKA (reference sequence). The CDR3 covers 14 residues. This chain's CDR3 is CSVTGTGNTYEQYF. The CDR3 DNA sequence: TGCAGTGTCACCGGGACAGGGAATACCTACGAGCAGTACTTC.